This T cell receptor (beta chain) was profiled in a study of OX40 agonist ivuxolimab in advanced cancers. Profiling relied on immunoSEQ multiplex PCR, and the TCRdb table lists in-frame clones only, not all of them. Among over 70,000 clones listed, approximately 91% were seen once. In regard to this clone: Antigen specificity is unknown.

This CDR3 region has 15 residues. V was pared by 6 bases and J by 6 bases, with 8 bases of the junction left unmatched. Germline loops: CDR1 MDHEN, CDR2 SYDVKM. Blood draws occurred at baseline, cycle 4 day 1, and cycle 7 day 1. Study results and caveats: Patients with a partial response at 0.1-3.0 mg/kg had among the lowest clonal expansion. Both CD4+ and CD8+ T cell populations in blood had undergone clonal expansion by week 6 at 0.1 to 3.0 mg/kg. Determination of antigen specificity was not performed for the expanded peripheral T cells.

This TCR was sampled from an adult with an advanced solid tumor such as melanoma, head and neck, liver or kidney cancer. The starting material was CD4+ or CD8+ T cells sorted from blood, obtained in a trial of the OX40 agonist ivuxolimab. The chain couples TRBV28 to TRBJ1-4; 9 bases line up with TRBD1. The CDR3 nucleotides read TGTGCCAGCAGGGAAACAGGGGGCGCCGATGAAAAACTGTTTTTT. This translates into CASRETGGADEKLFF.